Below, 9 T cell receptor beta chains from the same sample are listed, as sequenced in a study of beta chain features in type 1 diabetes. All of the isolated RNA was reverse transcribed, so expressed TCRB transcripts were sequenced. Data came from immunoSEQ multiplex PCR; TCRdb stores just in-frame clones and leaves some out. The sample yields roughly 240,000 clones, over 12% seen once. Material: naive CD4+ T cells from blood. Receptor source: a woman aged 40 to 50 in good health.

This clone has only a few counts. The chain links TRBV27 to TRBJ1-2; D is possibly TRBD1 (6 bases). This CDR3 comprises 15 residues. The V gene lost 2 bases and the J gene lost 2 bases, with 12 bases spanning the gap. Per the germline V gene, CDR1 is MNHEY and CDR2 is SMNVEV (reference sequence). This CDR3 reads CASSLEPQGNYGYTF. CDR3 sequence (DNA): TGTGCCAGCAGTTTAGAACCCCAGGGGAACTATGGCTACACCTTC.

V and J are TRBV13 and TRBJ1-3; D unresolved. V shed 5 bases and J shed 6 bases, with 8 bases lying between them. Per germline, CDR1 PRHDT and CDR2 FYEKMQ (reference sequence). This CDR3 contains 12 residues. This chain's CDR3 is CASSVRENTIYF. The CDR3 region has the DNA TGTGCCAGCAGCGTAAGAGAAAACACCATATATTTT.

This clone has only a few counts. The chain links TRBV11-2 to TRBJ1-2, with 8 bases lining up with TRBD1. V shed 5 bases and J 7 bases; nucleotides not matched to a gene: 15. The germline gives CDR1 SGHAT, CDR2 FQNNGV. CDR3 length: 16 residues. The CDR3 is CASSPSLGPGQVGYTF. The CDR3 DNA follows: TGTGCCAGCAGCCCCTCCCTGGGGCCGGGACAGGTTGGCTACACCTTC.

The rearrangement links TRBV5-8 to TRBJ2-3, with 9 bases lining up with TRBD2. The CDR3 spans 18 residues. After removal of 3 bases from V and 1 base from J, the junction contained 12 bases not matched to a gene. Germline assignment: CDR1 SGHTS and CDR2 YDEGEE. The CDR3, as DNA: TGTGCCAGCAGCTCAGGCCCTGGCGGGGGGGCGGGCACAGATACGCAGTATTTT. It translates to CASSSGPGGGAGTDTQYF. The full variable domain, with the rest looked up from reference TRBV5-8 and TRBJ2-3, is EAGVTQSPTHLIKTRGQQATLRCSPISGHTSVYWYQQALGLGLQFLLWYDEGEERNRGNFPPRFSGRQFPNYSSELNVNALELEDSALYLCASSSGPGGGAGTDTQYFGPGTRLTVL.

This clone showed up just a few times. The chain links TRBV15 to TRBJ1-2; the D gene is possibly TRBD1 (5 bases). CDR1 is LNHNV, CDR2 YYDKDF, per germline (reference sequence). The V gene lost 0 bases and the J gene lost 5 bases, with 13 bases spanning the gap. The CDR3 covers 15 residues. The CDR3 DNA reads TGTGCCACCAGCAGAGATATCAGGGCCAGTTATGGCTACACCTTC. Translating gives CATSRDIRASYGYTF.

This clone has only a few counts. The rearrangement joins TRBV19 to TRBJ2-7, with 9 bases fitting TRBD1. Germline CDR1 and CDR2: LNHDA and SQIVND (reference sequence). The J segment lost 3 bases and the V segment lost 5 bases, leaving 8 bases of the junction unmatched. This CDR3 is built from 15 residues. The CDR3 DNA sequence: TGTGCCAGTAGTTCACCGGGACAGGGCTTCTACGAGCAGTACTTC. The encoded protein is CASSSPGQGFYEQYF.

The chain joins TRBV27 to TRBJ2-5; the match to TRBD2 covers 11 bases. Germline-derived CDR1 and CDR2 are MNHEY and SMNVEV (reference sequence). The CDR3 consists of 15 residues. J lost 6 bases, V lost 2 bases, and 5 bases had no gene match. The CDR3 nucleotides are TGTGCCAGCAGTTTACATCTAGCGGGGGGTCAGACCCAGTACTTC. Protein sequence: CASSLHLAGGQTQYF.

V usage is TRBV7-9 and J usage is TRBJ1-1; the D is unclear. Germline CDR1 reads SEHNR; CDR2 reads FQNEAQ (reference sequence). The ends were cut back, 6 bases at V and 8 bases at J, with 19 bases in the middle. CDR3 length equals 14 residues. The chain's CDR3 is CASRTISSTTEAFF. The DNA of the CDR3 is TGTGCCAGCAGAACTATATCAAGTACCACCGAAGCTTTCTTT.

The genes are TRBV10-1 and TRBJ2-5, with D possibly matching TRBD1 (6 bases). The CDR3 has 13 amino acids. CDR1 and CDR2 (germline): WNHNN, SYGVQD (reference sequence). V dropped 3 bases and J dropped 3 bases, with 8 bases sitting between them. The CDR3 here is CASSERDKETQYF. In DNA form, the CDR3 reads TGCGCCAGCAGTGAACGGGACAAAGAGACCCAGTACTTC.